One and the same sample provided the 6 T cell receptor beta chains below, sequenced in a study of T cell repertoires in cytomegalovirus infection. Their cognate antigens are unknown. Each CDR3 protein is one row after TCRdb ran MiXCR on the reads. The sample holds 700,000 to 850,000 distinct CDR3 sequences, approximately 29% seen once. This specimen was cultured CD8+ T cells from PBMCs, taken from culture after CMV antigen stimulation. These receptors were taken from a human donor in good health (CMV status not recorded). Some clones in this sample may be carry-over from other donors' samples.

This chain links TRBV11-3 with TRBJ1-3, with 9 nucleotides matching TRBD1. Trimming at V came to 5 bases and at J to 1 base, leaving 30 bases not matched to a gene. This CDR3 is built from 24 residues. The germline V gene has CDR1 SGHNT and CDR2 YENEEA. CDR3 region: CASSPPGWDRVSFGARGSGNTIYF. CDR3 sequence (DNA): TGTGCCAGCAGCCCCCCCGGTTGGGACAGGGTCTCGTTTGGAGCCCGAGGATCTGGAAACACCATATATTTT.

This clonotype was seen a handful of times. The CDR3: CASSPPRQPQHF. CDR3 nucleotide sequence: TGTGCCAGTAGCCCCCCCCGTCAGCCCCAGCATTTT. This sequence joins TRBV19 and TRBJ1-5; D is unresolved. The CDR3 covers 12 residues. Germline CDR1 is LNHDA and CDR2 is SQIVND (reference sequence). The ends were cut back, 6 bases at V and 6 bases at J, with 9 bases in the middle.

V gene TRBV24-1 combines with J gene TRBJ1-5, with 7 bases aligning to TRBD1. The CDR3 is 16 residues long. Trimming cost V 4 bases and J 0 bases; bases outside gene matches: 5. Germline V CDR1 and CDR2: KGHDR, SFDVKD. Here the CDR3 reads CATSEPQGGSNQPQHF. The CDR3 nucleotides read TGTGCCACCAGTGAACCTCAGGGGGGTAGCAATCAGCCCCAGCATTTT.

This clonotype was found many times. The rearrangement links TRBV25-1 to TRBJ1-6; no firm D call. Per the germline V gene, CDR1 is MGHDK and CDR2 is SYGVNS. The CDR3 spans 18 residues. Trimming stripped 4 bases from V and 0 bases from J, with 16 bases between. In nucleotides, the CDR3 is TGTGCCAGCAGTGTTTCCGGGAGCCTTAGCTCCTATAATTCACCCCTCCACTTT. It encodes CASSVSGSLSSYNSPLHF.

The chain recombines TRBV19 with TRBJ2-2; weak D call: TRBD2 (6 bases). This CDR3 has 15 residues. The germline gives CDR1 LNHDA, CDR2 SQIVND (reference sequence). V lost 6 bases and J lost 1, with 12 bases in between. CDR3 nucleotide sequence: TGTGCCAGTAGCCCCATGCGGGGGAACACCGGGGAGCTGTTTTTT. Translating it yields CASSPMRGNTGELFF. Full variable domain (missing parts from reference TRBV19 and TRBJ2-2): DGGITQSPKYLFRKEGQNVTLSCEQNLNHDAMYWYRQDPGQGLRLIYYSQIVNDFQKGDIAEGYSVSREKKESFPLTVTSAQKNPTAFYLCASSPMRGNTGELFFGEGSRLTVL.

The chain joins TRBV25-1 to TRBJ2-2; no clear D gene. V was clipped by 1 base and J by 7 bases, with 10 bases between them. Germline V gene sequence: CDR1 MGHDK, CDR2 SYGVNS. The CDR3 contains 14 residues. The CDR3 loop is CASSEWKWGGELFF. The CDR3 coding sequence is TGTGCCAGCAGTGAATGGAAATGGGGCGGGGAGCTGTTTTTT.